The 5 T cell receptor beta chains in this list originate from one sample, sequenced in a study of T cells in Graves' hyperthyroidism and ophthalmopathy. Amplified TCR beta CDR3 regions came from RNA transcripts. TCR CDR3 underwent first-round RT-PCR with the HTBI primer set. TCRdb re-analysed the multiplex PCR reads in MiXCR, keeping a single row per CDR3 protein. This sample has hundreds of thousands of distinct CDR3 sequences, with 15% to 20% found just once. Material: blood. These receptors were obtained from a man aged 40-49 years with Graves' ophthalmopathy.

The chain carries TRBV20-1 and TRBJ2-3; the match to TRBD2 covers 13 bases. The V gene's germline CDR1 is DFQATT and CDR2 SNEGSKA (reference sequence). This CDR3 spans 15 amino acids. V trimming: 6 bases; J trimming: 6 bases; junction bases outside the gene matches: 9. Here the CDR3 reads CSAPRTSGSGDTQYF. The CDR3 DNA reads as TGCAGTGCCCCAAGGACTAGCGGGAGCGGGGATACGCAGTATTTT.

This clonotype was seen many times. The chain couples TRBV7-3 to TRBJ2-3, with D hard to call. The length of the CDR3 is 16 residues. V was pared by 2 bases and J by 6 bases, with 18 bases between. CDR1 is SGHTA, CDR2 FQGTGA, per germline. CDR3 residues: CASSLGSVRTRDTQYF. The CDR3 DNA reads TGTGCCAGCAGCTTAGGGTCGGTTCGGACGAGGGATACGCAGTATTTT.

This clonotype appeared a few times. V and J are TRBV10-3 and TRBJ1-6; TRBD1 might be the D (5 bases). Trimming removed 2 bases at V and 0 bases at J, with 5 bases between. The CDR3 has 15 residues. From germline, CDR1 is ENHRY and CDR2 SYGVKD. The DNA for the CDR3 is TGTGCCATCAGTGAGACAGGCTCCTATAATTCACCCCTCCACTTT. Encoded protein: CAISETGSYNSPLHF.

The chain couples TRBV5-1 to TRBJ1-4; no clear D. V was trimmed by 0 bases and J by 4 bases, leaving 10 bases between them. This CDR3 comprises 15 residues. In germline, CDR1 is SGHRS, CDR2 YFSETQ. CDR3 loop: CASSLVGSLNEKLFF. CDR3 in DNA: TGCGCCAGCAGCTTGGTAGGCAGCCTTAATGAAAAACTGTTTTTT.

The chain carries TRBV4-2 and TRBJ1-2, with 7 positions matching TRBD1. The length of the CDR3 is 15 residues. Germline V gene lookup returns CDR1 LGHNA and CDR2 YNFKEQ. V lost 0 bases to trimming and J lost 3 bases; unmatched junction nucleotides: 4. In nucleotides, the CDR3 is TGTGCCAGCAGCCAAGAGACAGGGACCTACTATGGCTACACCTTC. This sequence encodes CASSQETGTYYGYTF.